This entry is about one TCR beta chain. The data originate from a study of blood T cell repertoires in COVID-19. Looking at the study overall: T cells, B-cell-depleted T cells, or PBMCs supplied cDNA or gDNA.

Original analysis: Amplification of reference gene primers was used by the study to estimate nucleated cell counts. The assay was immunoSEQ multiplex PCR, and TCRdb's table has in-frame clones only and misses some. V and J calls and clone size are as listed in that table; D and trimming were resolved from the DNA. The data hold roughly 42,000 clones, with 70% to 90% observed a single time. V was clipped by 2 bases and J by 6 bases; unmatched bases: 3. The CDR3 loop spans 13 amino acids. The V gene is TRBV12-3 or TRBV12-4, the J gene TRBJ2-7; 8 positions match TRBD2. Sequenced: peripheral blood. The sequence came from a man aged 60-69 years with acute or convalescent COVID-19. The CDR3 loop reads CASSLSGGAEQYF. The CDR3 nucleotides read TGTGCCAGCAGTTTATCGGGAGGGGCCGAGCAGTACTTC.